Listed below are T cell receptor beta chains from one sample, sequenced in a study of cytomegalovirus exposure and HLA in healthy donors. This table comes from immunoSEQ multiplex PCR, and its TCRdb copy is limited to in-frame clones, with some not included. The table has more than 250,000 clones, about nine tenths seen once; the top ten hold around 0.84%. Sequences were obtained from PBMCs. Source of these receptors: a woman between 18 and 29 years old in good health and CMV-seronegative. Each CDR3 is given with its conserved first and last residue. The D gene is left open where the match is weak. Only some rows state a clone size, as once, few, many or a class for expanded clones.

cdr3_aa cdr3_nt clone_size v_call d_call j_call
CASSYTMGSYEQYF TGTGCCAGCAGTTACACGATGGGCAGCTACGAGCAGTACTTC NA TRBV6-5 NA TRBJ2-7
CASSHQQAAGPYEQYF TGCGCCAGCAGCCATCAACAAGCAGCAGGCCCCTACGAGCAGTACTTC NA TRBV4-3 NA TRBJ2-7
CASSYALGGGETQYF TGTGCCAGCAGTTACGCTCTCGGGGGTGGGGAGACCCAGTACTTC NA TRBV6-6 NA TRBJ2-5
CASSERPGLAGGRNIQYF TGTGCCAGCAGTGAAAGGCCCGGACTAGCGGGAGGGAGGAACATTCAGTACTTC NA TRBV2 TRBD2 TRBJ2-4
CSVEQTWRQYNYGYTF TGCAGCGTTGAACAAACGTGGAGACAGTATAACTATGGCTACACCTTC NA TRBV29-1 NA TRBJ1-2
CASSIGQGNNEKLFF TGTGCCAGTAGTATTGGACAGGGGAATAATGAAAAACTGTTTTTT NA TRBV19 TRBD1 TRBJ1-4
CASSVEAGGFNEQFF TGTGCCAGCAGCGTAGAAGCGGGAGGCTTCAATGAGCAGTTCTTC once TRBV9 TRBD2 TRBJ2-1
CASTRDTGAYEQYF TGTGCCAGCACCCGGGACACAGGAGCCTACGAGCAGTACTTC once TRBV16 NA TRBJ2-7
CASSLALDTQYSNQPQHF TGTGCCAGCAGCTTAGCGCTGGACACCCAATATAGCAATCAGCCCCAGCATTTT NA TRBV7-9 NA TRBJ1-5
CASSPGTGFSYTF TGTGCCAGCAGCCCCGGGACAGGGTTTAGCTACACCTTC NA TRBV9 TRBD1 TRBJ1-2
CASSPRDRGRGNQPQHF TGTGCCAGTAGTCCCCGGGACAGGGGGCGCGGCAATCAGCCCCAGCATTTT NA TRBV19 TRBD1 TRBJ1-5
CASSPTGGNTGELFF TGTGCCAGCAGCCCGACAGGGGGAAACACCGGGGAGCTGTTTTTT NA TRBV27 TRBD1 TRBJ2-2
CASSALAGDADTQYF TGTGCCAGCAGCGCTCTAGCGGGAGACGCAGATACGCAGTATTTT few TRBV9 TRBD2 TRBJ2-3
CASSDTRRQGNTEAFF TGTGCCAGCAGTGATACTCGCCGACAGGGGAACACTGAAGCTTTCTTT NA TRBV6-4 TRBD1 TRBJ1-1
CASDPGQGPYEQYF TGTGCCAGTGACCCGGGACAGGGTCCCTACGAGCAGTACTTC NA TRBV28 TRBD1 TRBJ2-7
CASSRGGHLSNQPQHF TGTGCCAGCAGCCGAGGGGGACACCTTAGCAATCAGCCCCAGCATTTT NA TRBV7-2 NA TRBJ1-5
CATGSTGGSSEQYF TGTGCCACCGGCTCGACAGGGGGTTCCAGCGAGCAGTACTTC once TRBV19 TRBD1 TRBJ2-7
CAGGAASYEQYF TGTGCCGGAGGGGCGGCCTCCTACGAGCAGTACTTC NA TRBV10-3 NA TRBJ2-7
CASSIGEEQPQHF TGTGCCAGTAGTATAGGGGAGGAACAGCCCCAGCATTTT few TRBV19 NA TRBJ1-5
CASSSRPRGWDGYTF TGTGCCAGCAGCTCTAGACCCCGGGGGTGGGATGGCTACACCTTC NA TRBV11-2 NA TRBJ1-2
CARSPGTGRNQPQHF TGTGCCAGAAGCCCGGGGACAGGGAGAAATCAGCCCCAGCATTTT NA TRBV5-3 TRBD1 TRBJ1-5
CASSLGFVTGHSNQPQHF TGTGCCAGCAGCTTAGGGTTCGTGACAGGGCATAGCAATCAGCCCCAGCATTTT NA TRBV7-8 TRBD1 TRBJ1-5
CASSPGTGGGDTQYF TGTGCCAGCAGCCCCGGGACGGGAGGAGGAGATACGCAGTATTTT NA TRBV5-6 TRBD2 TRBJ2-3
CASSLEASNQPQHF TGTGCCAGCAGCTTGGAAGCTAGCAATCAGCCCCAGCATTTT NA TRBV5-8 NA TRBJ1-5
CASSPSFSGSYEQYF TGTGCCAGCAGCCCTTCGTTTAGCGGGAGCTACGAGCAGTACTTC NA TRBV7-8 TRBD2 TRBJ2-7
CASSAILAGQETQYF TGCGCCAGCAGCGCGATACTAGCGGGGCAAGAGACCCAGTACTTC NA TRBV5-1 TRBD2 TRBJ2-5
CASSRGQATYGYTF TGCGCCAGCAGCCGTGGACAGGCCACCTATGGCTACACCTTC NA TRBV5-1 TRBD1 TRBJ1-2
CASSPGTALEQYF TGTGCCAGCAGCCCGGGGACAGCTCTCGAGCAGTACTTC many TRBV14 TRBD1 TRBJ2-7
CASSLGLVSTDTQYF TGCGCCAGCAGCTTGGGACTAGTCAGCACAGATACGCAGTATTTT NA TRBV5-1 NA TRBJ2-3
CASRGAGFHEQYF TGTGCCAGCAGGGGGGCAGGGTTCCACGAGCAGTACTTC NA TRBV6-1 NA TRBJ2-7
CASSLQQGTQNIQYF TGTGCCAGCAGCTTGCAACAGGGGACACAAAACATTCAGTACTTC NA TRBV7-6 TRBD1 TRBJ2-4
CAISDRQGKTEAFF TGTGCCATCAGTGATCGGCAGGGTAAGACTGAAGCTTTCTTT many TRBV10-3 NA TRBJ1-1
CASSESQTGWNTEAFF TGTGCCAGTAGTGAATCCCAGACAGGGTGGAACACTGAAGCTTTCTTT NA TRBV19 TRBD1 TRBJ1-1
CASSLEAITYEQYF TGCGCCAGCAGCTTAGAAGCGATCACCTACGAGCAGTACTTC NA TRBV5-1 NA TRBJ2-7
CSVLDRATEAFF TGCAGCGTGCTGGACAGGGCGACTGAAGCTTTCTTT NA TRBV29-1 TRBD1 TRBJ1-1
CASQGPGRGNYGYTF TGTGCCAGCCAGGGTCCGGGGAGGGGGAACTATGGCTACACCTTC NA TRBV6-5 NA TRBJ1-2
CASSFSSGLAGYNEQFF TGTGCCAGCAGCTTTTCGTCTGGACTAGCGGGGTACAATGAGCAGTTCTTC NA TRBV7-9 TRBD2 TRBJ2-1
CASSEAGRGNQPQHF TGTGCCAGCAGTGAAGCGGGCAGGGGGAATCAGCCCCAGCATTTT NA TRBV2 TRBD1 TRBJ1-5
CASSLAPGQNTGELFF TGTGCCAGCAGCTTGGCCCCTGGACAGAACACCGGGGAGCTGTTTTTT NA TRBV5-4 NA TRBJ2-2
CASSDGGTHSYEQYF TGTGCCAGCAGTGATGGGGGGACCCACTCCTACGAGCAGTACTTC NA TRBV6-1 NA TRBJ2-7
CASSAKPLSWQNTGELFF TGTGCCAGCAGTGCCAAACCCCTTTCTTGGCAAAACACCGGGGAGCTGTTTTTT NA TRBV6-1 NA TRBJ2-2
CASSLSARDREYF TGTGCCAGCAGCTTATCAGCCCGGGACAGGGAGTACTTC NA TRBV7-8 TRBD1 TRBJ2-5
CASSVEQGTNEQYF TGTGCCAGCAGCGTCGAGCAGGGGACGAACGAGCAGTACTTC NA TRBV9 NA TRBJ2-7
CATADRREQYF TGTGCCACCGCGGACAGGCGCGAGCAGTACTTC NA TRBV5-8 TRBD1 TRBJ2-7
CASSLEAGVEFGELFF TGTGCCAGCAGCTTAGAGGCGGGAGTAGAATTCGGGGAGCTGTTTTTT NA TRBV7-2 TRBD2 TRBJ2-2
CASSLPAGAYEQFF TGTGCCAGCAGTTTACCAGCGGGAGCCTATGAGCAGTTCTTC NA TRBV28 TRBD2 TRBJ2-1
CASSQTGTGASDTQYF TGTGCCAGCAGCCAAACCGGGACAGGGGCGTCAGATACGCAGTATTTT few TRBV4-2 TRBD1 TRBJ2-3
CASTDRGQPQHF TGTGCCAGTACCGACAGGGGTCAGCCCCAGCATTTT once TRBV19 TRBD1 TRBJ1-5
CASMYTPNTGELFF TGTGCCAGCATGTACACCCCGAACACCGGGGAGCTGTTTTTT NA TRBV2 NA TRBJ2-2